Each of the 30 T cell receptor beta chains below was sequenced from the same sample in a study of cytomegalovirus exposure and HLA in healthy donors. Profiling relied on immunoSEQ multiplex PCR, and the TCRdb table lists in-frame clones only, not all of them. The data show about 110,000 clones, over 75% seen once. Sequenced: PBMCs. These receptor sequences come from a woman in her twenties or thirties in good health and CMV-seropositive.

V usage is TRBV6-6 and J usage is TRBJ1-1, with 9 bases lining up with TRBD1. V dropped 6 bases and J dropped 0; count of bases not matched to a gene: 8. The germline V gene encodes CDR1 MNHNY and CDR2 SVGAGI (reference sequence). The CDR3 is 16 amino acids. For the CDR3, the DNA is TGTGCCAGCAGGAAAGGGGACAGGGCCATGAACACTGAAGCTTTCTTT. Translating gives CASRKGDRAMNTEAFF.

The CDR3 bases are TGTGCCAGCAGCCCCGCCCCTCTAGTAGGCGAGCAGTACTTC. Amino acid sequence: CASSPAPLVGEQYF. This sequence joins TRBV28 and TRBJ2-7; D is uncertain. CDR1 and CDR2 from the germline V gene are MDHEN and SYDVKM. The V end was cut by 6 bases, the J end by 6 bases, with 18 bases between. The CDR3 runs to 14 residues.

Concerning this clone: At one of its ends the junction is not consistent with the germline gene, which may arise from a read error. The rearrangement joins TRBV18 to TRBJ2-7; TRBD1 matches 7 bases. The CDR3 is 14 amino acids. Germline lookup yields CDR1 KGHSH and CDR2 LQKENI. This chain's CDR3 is CASSPTGKSSEQYF. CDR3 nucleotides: TGTGCCAGCTCACCGACAGGGAAATCCTCCGAGCAGTACTTC. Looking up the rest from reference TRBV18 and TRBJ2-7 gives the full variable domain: NAGVMQNPRHLVRRRGQEARLRCSPMKGHSHVYWYRQLPEEGLKFMVYLQKENIIDESGMPKERFSAEFPKEGPSILRIQQVVRGDSAAYFCASSPTGKSSEQYFGPGTRLTVT.

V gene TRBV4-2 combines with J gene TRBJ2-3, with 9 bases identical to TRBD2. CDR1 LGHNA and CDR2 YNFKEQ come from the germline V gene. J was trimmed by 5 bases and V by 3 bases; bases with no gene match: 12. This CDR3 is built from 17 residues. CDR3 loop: CASSQTKESLAGDTQYF. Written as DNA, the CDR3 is TGTGCCAGCAGCCAGACAAAGGAATCACTAGCGGGAGATACGCAGTATTTT.

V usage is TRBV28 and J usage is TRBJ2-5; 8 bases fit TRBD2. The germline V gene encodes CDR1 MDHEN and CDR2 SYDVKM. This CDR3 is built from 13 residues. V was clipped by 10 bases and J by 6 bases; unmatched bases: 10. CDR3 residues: CATRRGGPKTQYF. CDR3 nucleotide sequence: TGTGCCACCAGACGGGGGGGCCCGAAGACCCAGTACTTC.

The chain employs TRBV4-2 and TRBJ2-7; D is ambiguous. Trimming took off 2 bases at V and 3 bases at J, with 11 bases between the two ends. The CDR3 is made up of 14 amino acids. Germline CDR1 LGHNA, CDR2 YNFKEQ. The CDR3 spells CASSQRGGSYEQYF. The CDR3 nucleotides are TGTGCCAGCAGCCAAAGAGGTGGCAGCTACGAGCAGTACTTC.

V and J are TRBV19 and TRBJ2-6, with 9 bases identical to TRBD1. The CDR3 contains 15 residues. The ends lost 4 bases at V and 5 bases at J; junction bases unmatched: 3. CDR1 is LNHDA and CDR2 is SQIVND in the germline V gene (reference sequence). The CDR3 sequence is CASSTTGGRANVLTF. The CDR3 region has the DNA TGTGCCAGTAGTACGACAGGGGGGAGGGCCAACGTCCTGACTTTC.

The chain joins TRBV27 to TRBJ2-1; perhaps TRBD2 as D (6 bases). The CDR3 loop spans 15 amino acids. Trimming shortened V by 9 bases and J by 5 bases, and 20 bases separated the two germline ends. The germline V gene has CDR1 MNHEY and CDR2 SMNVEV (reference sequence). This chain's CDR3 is CASSSVPRPHNEQFF. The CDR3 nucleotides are TGTGCCAGTTCTAGCGTTCCGCGACCCCACAATGAGCAGTTCTTC.

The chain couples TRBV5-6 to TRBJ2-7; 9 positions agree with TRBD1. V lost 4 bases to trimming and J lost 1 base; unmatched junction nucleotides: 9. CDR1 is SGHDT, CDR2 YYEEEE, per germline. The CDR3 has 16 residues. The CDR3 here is CASSPEVGTGSYEQYF. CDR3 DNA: TGTGCCAGCAGCCCGGAGGTCGGGACAGGGTCCTACGAGCAGTACTTC. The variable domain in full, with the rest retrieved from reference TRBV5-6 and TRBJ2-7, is DAGVTQSPTHLIKTRGQQVTLRCSPKSGHDTVSWYQQALGQGPQFIFQYYEEEERQRGNFPDRFSGHQFPNYSSELNVNALLLGDSALYLCASSPEVGTGSYEQYFGPGTRLTVT.

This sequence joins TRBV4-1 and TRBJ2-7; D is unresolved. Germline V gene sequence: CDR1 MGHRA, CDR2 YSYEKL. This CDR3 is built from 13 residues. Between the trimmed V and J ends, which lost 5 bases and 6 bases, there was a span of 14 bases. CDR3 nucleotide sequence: TGCGCCAGCAGCAGAAATGTAGCCGGCGAGCAGTACTTC. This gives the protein CASSRNVAGEQYF.

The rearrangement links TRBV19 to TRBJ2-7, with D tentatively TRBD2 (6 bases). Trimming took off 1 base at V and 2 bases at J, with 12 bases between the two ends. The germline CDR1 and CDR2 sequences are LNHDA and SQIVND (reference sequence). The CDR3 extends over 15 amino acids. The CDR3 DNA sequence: TGTGCCAGTAGTATAGGCCCCTGGACTACCTACGAGCAGTACTTC. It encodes CASSIGPWTTYEQYF.

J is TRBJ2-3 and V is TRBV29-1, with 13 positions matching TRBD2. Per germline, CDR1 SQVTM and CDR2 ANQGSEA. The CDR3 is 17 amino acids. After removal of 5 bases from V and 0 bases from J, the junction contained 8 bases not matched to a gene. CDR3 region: CSVQGLAGAYSTDTQYF. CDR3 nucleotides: TGCAGCGTTCAAGGACTAGCGGGGGCCTATAGCACAGATACGCAGTATTTT.

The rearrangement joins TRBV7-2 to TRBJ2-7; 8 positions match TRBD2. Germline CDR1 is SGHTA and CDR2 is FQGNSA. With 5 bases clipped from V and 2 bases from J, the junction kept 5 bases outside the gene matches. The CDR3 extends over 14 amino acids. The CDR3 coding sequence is TGTGCCAGCAGCAGGTCAGCGGGAGCCTACGAGCAGTACTTC. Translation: CASSRSAGAYEQYF.

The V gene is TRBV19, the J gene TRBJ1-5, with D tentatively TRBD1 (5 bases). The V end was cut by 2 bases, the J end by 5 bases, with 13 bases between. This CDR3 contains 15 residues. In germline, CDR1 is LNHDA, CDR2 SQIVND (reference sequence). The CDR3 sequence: CASSIRGTADQPQHF. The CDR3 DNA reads TGTGCCAGTAGTATACGGGGGACTGCGGATCAGCCCCAGCATTTT.

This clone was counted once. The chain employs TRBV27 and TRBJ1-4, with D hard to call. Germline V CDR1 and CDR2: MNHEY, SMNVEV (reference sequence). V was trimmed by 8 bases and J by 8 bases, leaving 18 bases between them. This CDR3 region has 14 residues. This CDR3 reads CASRGRAGGEKLFF. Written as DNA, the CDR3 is TGTGCCAGCCGAGGGCGGGCAGGAGGGGAAAAACTGTTTTTT.

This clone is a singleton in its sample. The CDR3 region has the DNA TGTGCCATCAGTTCCGGACAGGGAAATGAAAAACTGTTTTTT. Its translation is CAISSGQGNEKLFF. The chain joins TRBV10-3 to TRBJ1-4, with 8 bases matching TRBD1. Unmatched junction bases numbered 4, after V lost 5 bases and J lost 5 bases. Germline CDR1 is ENHRY and CDR2 is SYGVKD. The length of the CDR3 is 14 residues.

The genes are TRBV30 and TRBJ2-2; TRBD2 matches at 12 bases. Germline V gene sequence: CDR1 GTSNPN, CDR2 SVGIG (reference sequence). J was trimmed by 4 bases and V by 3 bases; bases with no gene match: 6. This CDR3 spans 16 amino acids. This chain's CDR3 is CAWSIGLAGFTGELFF. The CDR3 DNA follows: TGTGCCTGGAGCATTGGACTAGCGGGGTTCACCGGGGAGCTGTTTTTT.

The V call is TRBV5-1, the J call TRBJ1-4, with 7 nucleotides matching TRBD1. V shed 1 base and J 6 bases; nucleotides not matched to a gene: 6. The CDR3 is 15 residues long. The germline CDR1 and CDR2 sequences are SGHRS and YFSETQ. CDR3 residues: CASSLTGAQDEKLFF. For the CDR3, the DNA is TGCGCCAGCAGCTTGACAGGGGCGCAGGATGAAAAACTGTTTTTT.

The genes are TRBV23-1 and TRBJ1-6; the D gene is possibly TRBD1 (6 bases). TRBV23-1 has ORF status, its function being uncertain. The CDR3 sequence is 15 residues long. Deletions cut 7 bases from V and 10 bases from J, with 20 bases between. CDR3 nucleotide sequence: TGCGCCAGCAACCTAGGGGGGGCTATAGGATCACCCCTCCACTTT. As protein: CASNLGGAIGSPLHF.

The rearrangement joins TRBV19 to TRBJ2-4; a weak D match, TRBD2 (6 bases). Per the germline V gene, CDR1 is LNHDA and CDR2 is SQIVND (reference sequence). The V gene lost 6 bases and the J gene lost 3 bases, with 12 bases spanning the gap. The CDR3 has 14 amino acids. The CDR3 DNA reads TGTGCCAGTAGGACCTCCGGGAGCAAAAACATTCAGTACTTC. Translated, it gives CASRTSGSKNIQYF.

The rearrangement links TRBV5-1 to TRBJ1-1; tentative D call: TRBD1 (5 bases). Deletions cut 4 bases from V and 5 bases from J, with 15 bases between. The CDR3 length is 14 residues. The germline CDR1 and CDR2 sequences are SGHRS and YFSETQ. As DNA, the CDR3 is TGCGCCAGCAGCGACCTGGGGGGTTGGACTGAAGCTTTCTTT. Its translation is CASSDLGGWTEAFF. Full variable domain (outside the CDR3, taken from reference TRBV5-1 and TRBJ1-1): KAGVTQTPRYLIKTRGQQVTLSCSPISGHRSVSWYQQTPGQGLQFLFEYFSETQRNKGNFPGRFSGRQFSNSRSEMNVSTLELGDSALYLCASSDLGGWTEAFFGQGTRLTVV.

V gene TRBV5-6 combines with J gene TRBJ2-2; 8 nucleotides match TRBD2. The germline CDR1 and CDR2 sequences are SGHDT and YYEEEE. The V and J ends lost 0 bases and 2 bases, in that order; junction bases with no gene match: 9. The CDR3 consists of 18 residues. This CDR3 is CASSLEPGGLRNTGELFF. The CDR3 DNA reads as TGTGCCAGCAGCTTGGAGCCGGGGGGGCTTAGAAACACCGGGGAGCTGTTTTTT.

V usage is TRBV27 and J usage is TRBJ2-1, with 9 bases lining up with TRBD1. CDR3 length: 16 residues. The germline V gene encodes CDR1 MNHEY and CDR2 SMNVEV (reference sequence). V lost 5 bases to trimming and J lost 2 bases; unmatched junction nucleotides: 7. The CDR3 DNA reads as TGTGCCAGCAGTCGGGACAGGGATCTCACCTACAATGAGCAGTTCTTC. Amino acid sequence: CASSRDRDLTYNEQFF.

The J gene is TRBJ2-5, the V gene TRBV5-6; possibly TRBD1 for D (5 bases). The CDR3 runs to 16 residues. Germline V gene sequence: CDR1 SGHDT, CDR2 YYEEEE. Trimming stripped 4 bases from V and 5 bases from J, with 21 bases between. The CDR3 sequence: CASSGIGAQSEETQYF. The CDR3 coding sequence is TGTGCCAGCAGCGGCATAGGGGCACAGTCCGAGGAGACCCAGTACTTC.

CDR3: CASRSGRINTGELFF. CDR3 bases: TGTGCCAGCAGAAGCGGACGGATAAACACCGGGGAGCTGTTTTTT. The V and J genes are TRBV11-2 and TRBJ2-2; D might be TRBD2 (5 bases). Germline V CDR1 and CDR2: SGHAT, FQNNGV. This CDR3 comprises 15 residues. Trimming took 6 bases from V and 2 from J, leaving 13 bases between them.

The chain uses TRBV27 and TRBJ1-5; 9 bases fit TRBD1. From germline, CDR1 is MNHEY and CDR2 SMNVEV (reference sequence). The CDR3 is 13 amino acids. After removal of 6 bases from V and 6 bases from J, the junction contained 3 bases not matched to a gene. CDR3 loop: CASRQGAGQPQHF. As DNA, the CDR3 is TGTGCCAGCAGACAGGGGGCAGGTCAGCCCCAGCATTTT.

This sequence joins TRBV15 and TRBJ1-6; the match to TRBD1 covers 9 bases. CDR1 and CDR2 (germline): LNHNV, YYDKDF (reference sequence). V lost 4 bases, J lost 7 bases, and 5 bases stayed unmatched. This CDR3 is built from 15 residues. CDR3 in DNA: TGTGCCACCAGCAACCAACAGGGGGCAAATTCACCCCTCCACTTT. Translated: CATSNQQGANSPLHF.

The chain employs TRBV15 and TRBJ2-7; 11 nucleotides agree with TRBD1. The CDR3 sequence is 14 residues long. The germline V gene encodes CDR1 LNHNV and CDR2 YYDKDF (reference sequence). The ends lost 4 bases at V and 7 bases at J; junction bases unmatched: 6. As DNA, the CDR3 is TGTGCCACCAGCACGGACAGGGGGCTGGGGGAGCAGTACTTC. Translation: CATSTDRGLGEQYF.

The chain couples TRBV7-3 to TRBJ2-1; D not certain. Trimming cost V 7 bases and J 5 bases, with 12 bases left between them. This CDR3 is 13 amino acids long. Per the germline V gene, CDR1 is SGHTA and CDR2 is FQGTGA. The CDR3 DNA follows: TGTGCCAGCACCTCGTACGAGAACAATGAGCAGTTCTTC. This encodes CASTSYENNEQFF.

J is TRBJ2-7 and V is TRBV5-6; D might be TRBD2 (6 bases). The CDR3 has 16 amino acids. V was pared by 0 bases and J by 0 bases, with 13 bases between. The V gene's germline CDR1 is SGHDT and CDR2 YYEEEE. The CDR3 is CASSLGVGGSSYEQYF. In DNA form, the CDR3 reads TGTGCCAGCAGCTTGGGGGTCGGGGGATCCTCCTACGAGCAGTACTTC. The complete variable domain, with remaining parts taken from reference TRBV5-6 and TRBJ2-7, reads DAGVTQSPTHLIKTRGQQVTLRCSPKSGHDTVSWYQQALGQGPQFIFQYYEEEERQRGNFPDRFSGHQFPNYSSELNVNALLLGDSALYLCASSLGVGGSSYEQYFGPGTRLTVT.